The clone carrying this T cell receptor (beta chain) was seen only once. Its cognate antigen is unknown. The data were taken from a study of OX40 agonist ivuxolimab in advanced cancers. Study-level information: Ivuxolimab is a fully human IgG2 antibody that activates OX40 (CD134). Patients received intravenous ivuxolimab every 2 weeks at 0.01 to 10 mg/kg. General observations from the study: In the 0.1 to 3.0 mg/kg range, CD4+ and CD8+ blood T cells had expanded clonally by week 6.

Clones were sequenced by immunoSEQ multiplex PCR, and TCRdb holds only the in-frame ones, with some missing. This sample has roughly 75,000 clones, with around 88% found just once. Patients were ineligible given autoimmune disease history or systemic immunosuppression. The CDR3 is 17 amino acids. With 4 bases clipped from V and 4 bases from J, the junction kept 11 bases outside the gene matches. Per the germline V gene, CDR1 is LGHNA and CDR2 is YNFKEQ. J is TRBJ1-5 and V is TRBV4-2; TRBD1 matches at 9 bases. The sample in question was CD4+ or CD8+ T cells sorted from blood, obtained in a trial of the OX40 agonist ivuxolimab. The receptor's source is an adult with an advanced solid tumor such as melanoma, head and neck, liver or kidney cancer. The CDR3 is CASSPNKVQGANQPQHF. CDR3 in DNA: TGTGCCAGCAGCCCAAACAAGGTACAGGGGGCAAATCAGCCCCAGCATTTT.